Following are 28 T cell receptor beta chains from one sample sequenced in a study of cytomegalovirus exposure and HLA in healthy donors. With 60 Vbeta and 13 Jbeta primers, the PCR was carried out. Some clones are missing from TCRdb's copy, which holds only in-frame ones; the method was immunoSEQ multiplex PCR. The sample's table shows 110,000 to 150,000 clones. The material sequenced was PBMCs. These receptors came from a woman aged 18-29 years in good health and CMV-seronegative.

The V and J genes are TRBV7-6 and TRBJ2-3, with 10 bases that match TRBD1. Trimming removed 5 bases from V and 3 bases from J; junction bases left unmatched: 11. The CDR3 is made up of 17 amino acids. CDR1 and CDR2 from the germline V gene are SGHVS and FNYEAQ. In DNA, the CDR3 is TGTGCCAGCAGCCCGCTTGTCGGGACAGGGGTGACAGATACGCAGTATTTT. Translation: CASSPLVGTGVTDTQYF.

This chain uses TRBV9 with TRBJ2-1; D is uncertain. CDR3 size: 13 residues. Germline V gene lookup returns CDR1 SGDLS and CDR2 YYNGEE. V was pared by 2 bases and J by 9 bases, with 12 bases between. The CDR3 DNA is TGTGCCAGCAGCGTTTCCCCGTCGGGTGAGCAGTTCTTC. Translated, it gives CASSVSPSGEQFF.

V and J are TRBV19 and TRBJ1-1, with D unclear. The CDR3 runs 19 residues. CDR1 LNHDA and CDR2 SQIVND come from the germline V gene (reference sequence). Trimming took off 4 bases at V and 1 base at J, with 25 bases between the two ends. CDR3 in amino acids: CASSTHRLAVLLGNTEAFF. As DNA, the CDR3 is TGTGCCAGTAGTACACACCGACTAGCCGTTCTTTTAGGGAACACTGAAGCTTTCTTT.

V usage is TRBV4-1 and J usage is TRBJ2-1; 14 nucleotides line up with TRBD2. J gave up 9 bases and V 6 bases, and 13 bases lay outside the gene matches. From germline, CDR1 is MGHRA and CDR2 YSYEKL. The CDR3 is 17 residues long. The CDR3 DNA reads as TGCGCCAGCAGTACCTTCGGGACTAGCGGGAGTCGGATTGAGCAGTTCTTC. This gives the protein CASSTFGTSGSRIEQFF.

This rearrangement joins TRBV10-1 to TRBJ2-1, with 9 bases matching TRBD1. Trimming cost V 6 bases and J 5 bases; bases outside gene matches: 5. Germline V CDR1 and CDR2: WNHNN, SYGVQD (reference sequence). The CDR3 is made up of 14 amino acids. Here the CDR3 DNA reads TGCGCCAGCAGCAAGGGACAGGGAAACAATGAGCAGTTCTTC. It yields the protein CASSKGQGNNEQFF.

The gene calls are TRBV5-4 and TRBJ2-7; TRBD2 is a possible D gene (5 bases). V dropped 4 bases and J dropped 3 bases, with 17 bases sitting between them. Per the germline V gene, CDR1 is SGHNT and CDR2 is YYREEE (reference sequence). This CDR3 has 15 amino acids. The CDR3 sequence: CASSPGGISGYEQYF. DNA of the CDR3: TGTGCCAGCAGCCCGGGTGGCATAAGCGGCTACGAGCAGTACTTC.

This chain uses TRBV19 with TRBJ1-4, with 11 bases fitting TRBD1. Germline CDR1 LNHDA, CDR2 SQIVND (reference sequence). V shed 5 bases, J shed 2 bases, and the junction held 7 bases outside the gene matches. This CDR3 region has 17 residues. As DNA, the CDR3 is TGTGCCAGTAGTGCGACGGACAGGGGGCTCACTAATGAAAAACTGTTTTTT. Translating it yields CASSATDRGLTNEKLFF.

The J gene is TRBJ2-1, the V gene TRBV7-9; TRBD2 matches at 13 bases. J gave up 8 bases and V 1 base, and 5 bases lay outside the gene matches. From germline, CDR1 is SEHNR and CDR2 FQNEAQ (reference sequence). The CDR3 extends over 16 amino acids. The CDR3 loop is CASSLGLAGGIDEQFF. In DNA, the CDR3 is TGTGCCAGCAGCTTAGGACTAGCGGGAGGTATCGATGAGCAGTTCTTC. Together with reference TRBV7-9 and TRBJ2-1, the CDR3 gives the full variable domain: DTGVSQNPRHKITKRGQNVTFRCDPISEHNRLYWYRQTLGQGPEFLTYFQNEAQLEKSRLLSDRFSAERPKGSFSTLEIQRTEQGDSAMYLCASSLGLAGGIDEQFFGPGTRLTVL.

The chain combines TRBV4-2 with TRBJ2-3, with 8 bases identical to TRBD2. Trimming removed 4 bases from V and 7 bases from J; junction bases left unmatched: 13. Germline CDR1 is LGHNA and CDR2 is YNFKEQ. This CDR3 has 16 residues. This chain's CDR3 is CASSPAHSGVGNTQYF. CDR3 DNA sequence: TGTGCCAGCAGCCCAGCCCATAGCGGGGTAGGAAATACGCAGTATTTT.

The chain couples TRBV7-8 to TRBJ2-3; TRBD2 matches 8 bases. Germline trimming cut 5 bases from V and 5 bases from J; bases unmatched to any gene: 18. The CDR3 extends over 18 amino acids. Germline CDR1 SGHVS, CDR2 FQNEAQ. The CDR3 sequence: CASSVRTGGRLSGDTQYF. CDR3 in DNA: TGTGCCAGCAGCGTCCGCACGGGAGGGCGCTTGTCGGGAGATACGCAGTATTTT.

The chain couples TRBV5-1 to TRBJ2-5; possibly TRBD2 for D (5 bases). CDR3 length equals 15 residues. V gave up 4 bases and J gave up 5 bases, with 18 bases separating them. Germline V gene data show CDR1 as SGHRS and CDR2 as YFSETQ. This CDR3 is CASSAAVRRGETQYF. For the CDR3, the DNA is TGCGCCAGCAGCGCAGCGGTCCGCAGAGGGGAGACCCAGTACTTC.

The chain joins TRBV21-1 to TRBJ1-4; the table gives TRBD1 as D, unverified against the DNA. TRBV21-1 is a recognized pseudogene. There are 15 residues in the CDR3. CDR3 in DNA: TGTGCCACGGAGACAGGGATGTCAACTAATGAAAAACTGTTTTTT. It specifies CATETGMSTNEKLFF.

The chain carries TRBV6-1 and TRBJ2-7; D gene ambiguous. Germline CDR1 MNHNS, CDR2 SASEGT. The CDR3 is 13 residues long. Trimming stripped 4 bases from V and 2 bases from J, with 9 bases between. For the CDR3, the DNA is TGTGCCAGCAGTGGAGGAAACCCCTACGAGCAGTACTTC. Translated, it gives CASSGGNPYEQYF.

The chain combines TRBV7-9 with TRBJ2-1, with 8 bases identical to TRBD2. Germline V CDR1 and CDR2: SEHNR, FQNEAQ (reference sequence). The junction had 8 bases not matched to a gene; V was cut back by 2 bases and J by 8 bases. The CDR3 is 15 residues long. CDR3 protein: CASSLSQREIDEQFF. The CDR3 coding sequence is TGTGCCAGCAGCTTATCCCAGCGGGAGATTGATGAGCAGTTCTTC. Complete variable domain (other parts from reference TRBV7-9 and TRBJ2-1): DTGVSQNPRHKITKRGQNVTFRCDPISEHNRLYWYRQTLGQGPEFLTYFQNEAQLEKSRLLSDRFSAERPKGSFSTLEIQRTEQGDSAMYLCASSLSQREIDEQFFGPGTRLTVL.

The rearrangement joins TRBV28 to TRBJ1-5; TRBD1 matches 10 bases. Germline lookup yields CDR1 MDHEN and CDR2 SYDVKM. The V gene end was trimmed by 5 bases and the J gene end by 5 bases; junction bases not matched to a gene: 6. The CDR3 runs to 15 residues. In nucleotides, the CDR3 is TGTGCCAGCAGTACTCCGGGACAGGGGCATCAGCCCCAGCATTTT. Protein: CASSTPGQGHQPQHF.

The rearrangement joins TRBV27 to TRBJ2-3; D is perhaps TRBD2 (6 bases). Trimming shortened V by 0 bases and J by 0 bases, and 7 bases separated the two germline ends. CDR1 is MNHEY, CDR2 SMNVEV, per germline (reference sequence). The CDR3 extends over 15 amino acids. The CDR3 sequence: CASSLSAGSTDTQYF. The CDR3 DNA is TGTGCCAGCAGTTTATCGGCGGGGAGCACAGATACGCAGTATTTT.

Written as DNA, the CDR3 is TGTGCCAGCAGCTTGGTTGCGGCTAACTATGGCTACACCTTC. It translates to CASSLVAANYGYTF. V gene TRBV5-4 combines with J gene TRBJ1-2, with D hard to call. V shed 0 bases and J shed 0 bases, with 6 bases lying between them. The CDR3 is made up of 14 amino acids. Germline CDR1 reads SGHNT; CDR2 reads YYREEE (reference sequence).

This chain uses TRBV10-1 with TRBJ1-2; D may be TRBD1 (5 bases). V lost 0 bases and J lost 6, with 14 bases in between. Germline CDR1 WNHNN, CDR2 SYGVQD (reference sequence). CDR3 length: 15 amino acids. CDR3 loop: CASSESIDDRNGYTF. The DNA for the CDR3 is TGCGCCAGCAGTGAGTCTATCGATGACAGAAATGGCTACACCTTC.

The gene calls are TRBV5-8 and TRBJ2-7, with D unresolved. The CDR3 totals 14 residues. V lost 4 bases, J lost 0 bases, and 11 bases lay in between. The germline V gene encodes CDR1 SGHTS and CDR2 YDEGEE. The CDR3 loop is CASSHTPDSYEQYV. The CDR3 nucleotides read TGTGCCAGCAGCCACACTCCCGACTCCTACGAGCAGTACGTC.

The chain joins TRBV27 to TRBJ1-2; 7 positions agree with TRBD1. Germline V gives CDR1 MNHEY, CDR2 SMNVEV (reference sequence). This CDR3 has 15 residues. J was trimmed by 0 bases and V by 9 bases; bases with no gene match: 10. This CDR3 is CARRTGPEPNYGYTF. DNA of the CDR3: TGTGCCAGGAGGACAGGTCCCGAACCTAACTATGGCTACACCTTC.

This chain connects TRBV6-1 to TRBJ2-4; weak D call: TRBD1 (5 bases). Germline V CDR1 and CDR2: MNHNS, SASEGT. Trimming shortened V by 3 bases and J by 9 bases, and 18 bases separated the two germline ends. There are 15 residues in the CDR3. CDR3 nucleotide sequence: TGTGCCAGCAGTGAGGTACAGGCCGGTTTCAGCATTCAGTACTTC. Amino acids: CASSEVQAGFSIQYF.

The chain carries TRBV11-3 and TRBJ2-2; TRBD2 agrees at 9 bases. Germline CDR1 reads SGHNT; CDR2 reads YENEEA. There are 15 residues in the CDR3. After removal of 6 bases from V and 2 bases from J, the junction contained 4 bases not matched to a gene. The CDR3 nucleotides read TGTGCCAGCAGAAAGCGGGAGGTTAACACCGGGGAGCTGTTTTTT. Translating gives CASRKREVNTGELFF.

The chain is built from TRBV2 and TRBJ2-7; the match to TRBD1 covers 8 bases. Germline loops: CDR1 SNHLY, CDR2 FYNNEI. V was pared by 5 bases and J by 2 bases, with 11 bases of the junction left unmatched. CDR3 length equals 16 residues. The CDR3 loop is CASSLTSGGIAYEQYF. CDR3 sequence (DNA): TGTGCCAGCAGTCTCACCTCAGGGGGCATAGCCTACGAGCAGTACTTC.

Regarding this clone: A read error is likely, as this CDR3 ends without the conserved phenylalanine or tryptophan. The chain carries TRBV5-1 and TRBJ2-7; 12 nucleotides align to TRBD2. J lost 6 bases, V lost 2 bases, and 21 bases had no gene match. The CDR3 is made up of 20 amino acids. Germline CDR1 is SGHRS and CDR2 is YFSETQ. CDR3 loop: CASSFTTGTGRLAGGIEQYL. The DNA of the CDR3 is TGCGCCAGCAGCTTTACAACCGGGACAGGCCGCCTAGCGGGAGGGATCGAGCAGTACCTC.

The V gene is TRBV4-1, the J gene TRBJ1-4, with 7 bases that match TRBD1. The CDR3 has 14 amino acids. CDR1 is MGHRA and CDR2 is YSYEKL in the germline V gene. Unmatched junction bases numbered 1, after V lost 1 base and J lost 5 bases. The CDR3 region has the DNA TGCGCCAGCAGCCAAGGGACAGGAAATGAAAAACTGTTTTTT. The encoded protein is CASSQGTGNEKLFF.

The chain carries TRBV25-1 and TRBJ1-1; D perhaps matches TRBD1 (5 bases). The germline V gene has CDR1 MGHDK and CDR2 SYGVNS. The V end was cut by 2 bases, the J end by 5 bases, with 12 bases between. CDR3 length: 14 residues. The CDR3 region is CASSEVVGVTEAFF. The CDR3 bases are TGTGCCAGCAGTGAAGTAGTAGGGGTGACTGAAGCTTTCTTT. Full variable domain (outside the CDR3, taken from reference TRBV25-1 and TRBJ1-1): EADIYQTPRYLVIGTGKKITLECSQTMGHDKMYWYQQDPGMELHLIHYSYGVNSTEKGDLSSESTVSRIRTEHFPLTLESARPSHTSQYLCASSEVVGVTEAFFGQGTRLTVV.

J is TRBJ2-3 and V is TRBV19; 7 positions agree with TRBD2. The CDR3 is 16 residues long. V trimming: 3 bases; J trimming: 2 bases; junction bases outside the gene matches: 8. Germline values: CDR1 LNHDA, CDR2 SQIVND (reference sequence). The CDR3, as DNA: TGTGCCAGTAGTATTTCGGCGGGAGACTCCACAGATACGCAGTATTTT. Encoded protein: CASSISAGDSTDTQYF.

The V gene is TRBV11-2, the J gene TRBJ2-2; no clear D. Trimming cost V 1 base and J 0 bases, with 9 bases left between them. CDR1 SGHAT and CDR2 FQNNGV come from the germline V gene. This CDR3 has 16 amino acids. The CDR3 bases are TGTGCCAGCAGCTTAGTGTCTAACGCGAACACCGGGGAGCTGTTTTTT. It specifies CASSLVSNANTGELFF. The variable domain in full, with the rest retrieved from reference TRBV11-2 and TRBJ2-2, is EAGVAQSPRYKIIEKRQSVAFWCNPISGHATLYWYQQILGQGPKLLIQFQNNGVVDDSQLPKDRFSAERLKGVDSTLKIQPAKLEDSAVYLCASSLVSNANTGELFFGEGSRLTVL.